The source of this TCR beta chain is a study of a mutant IDH1 vaccine in newly diagnosed glioma. About the research overall: Beginning 4-6 weeks after radiotherapy alone, or with temozolomide cycles, vaccination took place. Patients had received radiotherapy, temozolomide, or both previously, most receiving both.

Study findings and constraints: Pseudoprogression apparently tracked independently of changes in top peripheral T cell clonotypes.

Time point denoted: week 23, last vaccination. Vaccinated patients received 300 ug of mutant IDH1 20-mer peptide per dose, with topical imiquimod. Only in-frame clones appear in the TCRdb table, and some are missing; sequencing was by immunoSEQ multiplex PCR. The sample carries tens of thousands of clones, over 75% recorded once. The length of the CDR3 is 14 residues. Trimming took off 0 bases at V and 6 bases at J, with 11 bases between the two ends. Looked up from germline, CDR1 is SGHAT and CDR2 is FQNNGV. About this clone: The antigen is unknown.

Sequenced here: PBMCs, sampled from a glioma patient whose treatment included an IDH1 peptide vaccine. The TCR comes from a man aged 18 to 29 with glioma. The rearrangement uses TRBV11-2 and TRBJ1-1; D is unresolved. CDR3 in amino acids: CASSLDPGFAEAFF. The CDR3 coding sequence is TGTGCCAGCAGCTTAGATCCGGGTTTCGCTGAAGCTTTCTTT.